The clone carrying this TCR beta chain has a count of ten or more. Its target is not known. Separate from the 666-subject first cohort, the 120-subject validation cohort was the one that the donors belonged to. This specimen belongs to a study of cytomegalovirus exposure and HLA in healthy donors. Germline V lookup: CDR1 SGHRS, CDR2 YFSETQ. Trimming stripped 0 bases from V and 6 bases from J, with 13 bases between. This CDR3 is 14 amino acids long. The study's findings and limits: Cytomegalovirus association was listed for 170 or so TCR beta chains. Whilst most TCR sequences proved rare, a subset of public TCRs occurred across many donors.

The method was immunoSEQ multiplex PCR; TCRdb's version includes in-frame clones alone and lacks a portion of them. The sample has 250,000 to 400,000 clones; 70% to 90% are singletons. Sequencing used PBMCs. This chain uses TRBV5-1 with TRBJ2-7, with a weak D call TRBD1 (6 bases). The receptor was isolated from a man in his thirties or forties in good health and CMV-seronegative. The CDR3 region has the DNA TGCGCCAGCAGCTTGGGGGGGCAAGCACGCGAGCAGTACTTC. Its protein is CASSLGGQAREQYF.